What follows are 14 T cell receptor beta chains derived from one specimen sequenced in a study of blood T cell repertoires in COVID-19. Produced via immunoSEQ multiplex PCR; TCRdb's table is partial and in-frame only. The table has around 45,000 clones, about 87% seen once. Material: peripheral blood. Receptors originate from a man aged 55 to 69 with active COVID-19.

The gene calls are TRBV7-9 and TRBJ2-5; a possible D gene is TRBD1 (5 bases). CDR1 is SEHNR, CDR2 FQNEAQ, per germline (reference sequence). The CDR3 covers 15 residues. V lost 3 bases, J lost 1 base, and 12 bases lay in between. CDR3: CASSLVLGAQETQYF. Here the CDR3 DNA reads TGTGCCAGCAGCTTGGTTCTAGGGGCCCAAGAGACCCAGTACTTC.

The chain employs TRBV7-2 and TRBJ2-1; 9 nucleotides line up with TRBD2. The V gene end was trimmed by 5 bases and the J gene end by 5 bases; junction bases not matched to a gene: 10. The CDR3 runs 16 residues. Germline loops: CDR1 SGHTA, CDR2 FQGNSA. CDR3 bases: TGTGCCAGCAGCACTGGTAGCGGGAGAGTCCACAATGAGCAGTTCTTC. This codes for CASSTGSGRVHNEQFF.

CDR3 nucleotide sequence: TGTGCCATCAGCGCCGGGACTAGCGGATACAATGAGCAGTTCTTC. This gives the protein CAISAGTSGYNEQFF. This chain links TRBV10-3 with TRBJ2-1; 11 positions match TRBD2. V shed 6 bases and J 4 bases; nucleotides not matched to a gene: 5. The V gene's germline CDR1 is ENHRY and CDR2 SYGVKD. The length of the CDR3 is 15 residues.

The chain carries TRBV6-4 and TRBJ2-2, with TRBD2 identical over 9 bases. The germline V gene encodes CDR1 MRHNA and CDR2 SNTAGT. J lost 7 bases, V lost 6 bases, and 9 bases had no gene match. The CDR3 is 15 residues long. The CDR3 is CASSELGTSHGELFF. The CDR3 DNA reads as TGTGCCAGCAGCGAACTCGGGACTAGCCACGGGGAGCTGTTTTTT.

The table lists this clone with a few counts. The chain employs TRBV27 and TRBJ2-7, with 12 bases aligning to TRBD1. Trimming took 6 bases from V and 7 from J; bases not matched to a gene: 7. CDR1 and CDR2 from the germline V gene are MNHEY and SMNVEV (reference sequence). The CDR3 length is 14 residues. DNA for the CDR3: TGTGCCAGCAGGTGGGGACAGGGGGCTGGGGAGCAGTACTTC. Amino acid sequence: CASRWGQGAGEQYF.

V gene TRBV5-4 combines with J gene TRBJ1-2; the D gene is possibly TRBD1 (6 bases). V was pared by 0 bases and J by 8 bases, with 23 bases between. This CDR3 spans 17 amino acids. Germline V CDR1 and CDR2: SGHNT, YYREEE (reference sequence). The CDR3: CASSLEGGRREVGGYTF. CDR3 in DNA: TGTGCCAGCAGCTTGGAAGGGGGACGACGTGAGGTTGGCGGCTACACCTTC.

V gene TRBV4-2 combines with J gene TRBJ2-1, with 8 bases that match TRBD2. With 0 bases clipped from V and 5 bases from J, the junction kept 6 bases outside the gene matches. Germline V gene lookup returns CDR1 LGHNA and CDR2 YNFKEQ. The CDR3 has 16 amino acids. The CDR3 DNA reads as TGTGCCAGCAGCCAAGATACGGGGGGGGCCAACAATGAGCAGTTCTTC. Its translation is CASSQDTGGANNEQFF.

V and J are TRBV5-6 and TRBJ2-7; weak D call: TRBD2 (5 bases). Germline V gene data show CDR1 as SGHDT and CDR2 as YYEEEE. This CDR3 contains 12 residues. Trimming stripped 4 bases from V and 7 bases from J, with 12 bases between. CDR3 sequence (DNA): TGTGCCAGCAGCCAGGTATCGGGAGAGCAGTACTTC. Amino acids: CASSQVSGEQYF. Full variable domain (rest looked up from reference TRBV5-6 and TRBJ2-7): DAGVTQSPTHLIKTRGQQVTLRCSPKSGHDTVSWYQQALGQGPQFIFQYYEEEERQRGNFPDRFSGHQFPNYSSELNVNALLLGDSALYLCASSQVSGEQYFGPGTRLTVT.

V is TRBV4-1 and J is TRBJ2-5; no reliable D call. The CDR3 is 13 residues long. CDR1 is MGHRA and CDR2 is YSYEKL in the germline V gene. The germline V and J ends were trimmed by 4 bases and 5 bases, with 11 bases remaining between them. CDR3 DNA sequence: TGCGCCAGCAGCCCCCGACTGTTGGAGACCCAGTACTTC. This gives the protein CASSPRLLETQYF.

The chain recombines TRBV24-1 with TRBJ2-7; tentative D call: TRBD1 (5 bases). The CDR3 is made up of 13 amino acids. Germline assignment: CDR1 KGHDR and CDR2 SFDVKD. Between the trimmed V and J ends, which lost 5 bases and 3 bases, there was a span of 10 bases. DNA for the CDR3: TGTGCCACCAGTGGACAGACAGACTACGAGCAGTACTTC. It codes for CATSGQTDYEQYF.

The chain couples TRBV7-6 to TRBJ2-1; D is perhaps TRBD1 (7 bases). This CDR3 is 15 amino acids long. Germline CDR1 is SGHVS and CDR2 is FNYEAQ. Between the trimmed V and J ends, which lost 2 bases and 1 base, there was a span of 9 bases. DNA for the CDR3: TGTGCCAGCAGCTTATCAGGGGGGTCCTACAATGAGCAGTTCTTC. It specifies CASSLSGGSYNEQFF.

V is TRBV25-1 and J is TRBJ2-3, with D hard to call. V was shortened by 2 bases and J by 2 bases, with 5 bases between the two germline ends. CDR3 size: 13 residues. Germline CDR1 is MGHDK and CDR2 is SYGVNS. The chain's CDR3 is CASSEPNTDTQYF. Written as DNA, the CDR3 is TGTGCCAGCAGTGAACCCAACACAGATACGCAGTATTTT. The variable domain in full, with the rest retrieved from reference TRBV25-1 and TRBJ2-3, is EADIYQTPRYLVIGTGKKITLECSQTMGHDKMYWYQQDPGMELHLIHYSYGVNSTEKGDLSSESTVSRIRTEHFPLTLESARPSHTSQYLCASSEPNTDTQYFGPGTRLTVL.

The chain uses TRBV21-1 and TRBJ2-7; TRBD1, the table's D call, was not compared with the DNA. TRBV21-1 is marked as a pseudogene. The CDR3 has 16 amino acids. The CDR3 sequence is CASSKGDETGGGEQYF. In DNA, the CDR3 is TGTGCCAGCAGCAAAGGAGATGAGACAGGGGGAGGCGAGCAGTACTTC.

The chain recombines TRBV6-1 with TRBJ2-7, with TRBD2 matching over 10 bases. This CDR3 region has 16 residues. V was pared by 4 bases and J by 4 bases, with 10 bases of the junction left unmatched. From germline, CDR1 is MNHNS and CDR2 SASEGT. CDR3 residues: CASSAAGTSVSYEQYF. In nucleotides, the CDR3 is TGTGCCAGCAGTGCCGCCGGGACTAGCGTTTCATACGAGCAGTACTTC.